A selection of T cell receptor beta chains follows, all from one sample in a study of T-cell reconstitution after alpha-beta-depleted transplantation in children. Each CDR3 protein is one row after TCRdb ran MiXCR on the PCR reads. Of some 500,000 distinct CDR3 sequences detected, around 19% appear once; the ten largest clones hold 3.3%. The source was PBMCs from the stem cell graft donor, collected from the stem cell graft. The receptors derive from a human donor who donated a stem cell graft to a child with acute lymphoblastic leukemia. The CDR3 runs from the conserved cysteine through the conserved F or W. Each record gives: D gene, V gene, J gene, clone size, CDR3 DNA, CDR3 protein. A D gene is named only where the DNA matches it firmly. Rows give clone size only sometimes, using once, few, many, or a class for an expanded clone.

D: .
V: TRBV12-3/TRBV12-4
J: TRBJ2-5
size: few
DNA: TGTGCCAGCAGCCCCCGGACCATGGAAGAGACCCAGTACTTC
CDR3: CASSPRTMEETQYF

D: TRBD1
V: TRBV6-6
J: TRBJ1-1
size: few
DNA: TGTGCCTGCGGGACAGGGAACACTGAAGCTTTCTTT
CDR3: CACGTGNTEAFF

D: .
V: TRBV29-1
J: TRBJ1-5
size: .
DNA: TGCAGCGCTTCCGAGGCGGGGGGCACTCAGCCCCAGCATTTT
CDR3: CSASEAGGTQPQHF

D: TRBD1
V: TRBV12-3/TRBV12-4
J: TRBJ1-1
size: .
DNA: TGTGCCAGCCGCAGGGGGGGCACTGAAGCTTTCTTT
CDR3: CASRRGGTEAFF

D: TRBD2
V: TRBV29-1
J: TRBJ2-7
size: few
DNA: TGCAGCGTTGAACGGCGGCGTGAGCGGGACCACAACTACGAGCAGTACTTC
CDR3: CSVERRRERDHNYEQYF

D: TRBD1
V: TRBV20-1
J: TRBJ1-1
size: many
DNA: TGCAGTGTTAGAGGGGGCATGAACACTGAAGCTTTCTTT
CDR3: CSVRGGMNTEAFF

D: .
V: TRBV7-8
J: TRBJ2-2
size: few
DNA: TGTGCCAGCAGGTCCCACCGGAGGCAGGCTTTTACCGGGGAGCTGTTTTTT
CDR3: CASRSHRRQAFTGELFF

D: .
V: TRBV5-1
J: TRBJ2-2
size: few
DNA: TGCGCCAGCAGCTTGGGACTAGTCCCCGGGGAGCTGTTTTTT
CDR3: CASSLGLVPGELFF

D: .
V: TRBV7-6
J: TRBJ1-3
size: .
DNA: TGTGCCAGCAGCTTAGAGCAGGCCGACTCTGGAAACACCATATATTTT
CDR3: CASSLEQADSGNTIYF

D: .
V: TRBV7-9
J: TRBJ2-1
size: few
DNA: TGTGCCAGCAGCCAGGTGGGCGGGAAAACCTACAATGAGCAGTTCTTC
CDR3: CASSQVGGKTYNEQFF

D: TRBD1
V: TRBV7-6
J: TRBJ1-1
size: few
DNA: TGTGCCAGCAGCGCAGGGACAGCGAACACTGAAGCTTTCTTT
CDR3: CASSAGTANTEAFF

D: .
V: TRBV6-5
J: TRBJ1-4
size: few
DNA: TGTGCCAGCAGTTACTCGGACAGAGAGAATGAAAAACTGTTTTTT
CDR3: CASSYSDRENEKLFF

D: .
V: TRBV5-1
J: TRBJ2-1
size: few
DNA: TGCGCCAGCATGGACTTGGGGAATGAGCAGTTCTTC
CDR3: CASMDLGNEQFF

D: .
V: TRBV25-1
J: TRBJ2-2
size: .
DNA: TGTGCCAGCTCAAAAGACGGGGTAGACGCCGGGGAGCTGTTTTTT
CDR3: CASSKDGVDAGELFF

D: .
V: TRBV5-1
J: TRBJ2-2
size: many
DNA: TGCGCCAGCAGCTTGCCCCCTCAGCTGAACACCGGGGAGCTGTTTTTT
CDR3: CASSLPPQLNTGELFF

D: .
V: TRBV2
J: TRBJ1-2
size: once
DNA: TGTGCCACCGGAAGGAGTTCTAGGTTAACCTATGGCTACACCTTC
CDR3: CATGRSSRLTYGYTF

D: .
V: TRBV27
J: TRBJ2-2
size: many
DNA: TGTGCCAGCAGTTTATGGGCGAACACCGGGGAGCTGTTTTTT
CDR3: CASSLWANTGELFF

D: .
V: TRBV18
J: TRBJ2-1
size: few
DNA: TGTGCCAGCTGGGCCCGCGGCAACAATGAGCAGTTCTTC
CDR3: CASWARGNNEQFF

D: TRBD2
V: TRBV4-1
J: TRBJ2-4
size: .
DNA: TGCGCCAGCAGCCAAGATCCGGGACTAGCTGACATTCAGTACTTC
CDR3: CASSQDPGLADIQYF

D: TRBD2
V: TRBV5-1
J: TRBJ2-7
size: .
DNA: TGCGCCAGCAGCCACGGGACTAGCGGAGGCTACGAGCAGTACTTC
CDR3: CASSHGTSGGYEQYF

D: TRBD2
V: TRBV3-1
J: TRBJ2-1
size: .
DNA: TGTGCCAGCAGCCAAGTTCGGGGGGAGCAGTCGGATGAGCAGTTCTTC
CDR3: CASSQVRGEQSDEQFF

D: .
V: TRBV30
J: TRBJ2-1
size: few
DNA: TGTGCCTGGAGTGTACTAGGGTATGAGCAGTTCTTC
CDR3: CAWSVLGYEQFF

D: .
V: TRBV6-5
J: TRBJ1-1
size: .
DNA: TGTGCCAGCAGTTATGGCTCACTCAACACTGAAGCTTTCTTT
CDR3: CASSYGSLNTEAFF

D: .
V: TRBV24-1
J: TRBJ2-1
size: many
DNA: TGTGCCACCAGTGTATCCGCGGGACCTTACAATGAGCAGTTCTTC
CDR3: CATSVSAGPYNEQFF

D: TRBD2
V: TRBV7-8
J: TRBJ2-1
size: .
DNA: TGTGCCAGCAGCTCGGGACTAGCGGGAGGGGACAATGAGCAGTTCTTC
CDR3: CASSSGLAGGDNEQFF

D: .
V: TRBV5-1
J: TRBJ1-1
size: few
DNA: TGCGCCAGCAGCTTTTTTCGAACAGGCGGGAACACTGAAGCTTTCTTT
CDR3: CASSFFRTGGNTEAFF

D: TRBD2
V: TRBV2
J: TRBJ2-1
size: few
DNA: TGTGCCAGCAGGGGCCGGGACTACTTCAATGAGCAGTTCTTC
CDR3: CASRGRDYFNEQFF

D: TRBD2
V: TRBV19
J: TRBJ2-1
size: .
DNA: TGTGCCAGTAACCTGGGCTGGGCGGGAGACAATGAGCAGTTCTTC
CDR3: CASNLGWAGDNEQFF

D: TRBD2
V: TRBV29-1
J: TRBJ2-1
size: few
DNA: TGCAGCGTTTCTCCCGCACTAGCGGCCCAACATTTGAGCTCCTACAATGAGCAGTTCTTC
CDR3: CSVSPALAAQHLSSYNEQFF

D: TRBD2
V: TRBV15
J: TRBJ2-5
size: .
DNA: TGTGCCACCGGCTGGGGAGGGGAGGAGGAGACCCAGTACTTC
CDR3: CATGWGGEEETQYF

D: TRBD1
V: TRBV6-5
J: TRBJ2-5
size: few
DNA: TGTGCCAGCAGTTTGTGGACAGGCCCAGAGACCCAGTACTTC
CDR3: CASSLWTGPETQYF

D: .
V: TRBV27
J: TRBJ2-7
size: .
DNA: TGTGCCAGCAGTTTGACGTGGCCCGTTTACGAGCAGTACTTC
CDR3: CASSLTWPVYEQYF

D: .
V: TRBV12-5
J: TRBJ2-7
size: few
DNA: TGTGCTAGTGGTTTTATCGGGACACGACTGTACTTC
CDR3: CASGFIGTRLYF

D: TRBD1
V: TRBV27
J: TRBJ2-7
size: .
DNA: TGTGCCAGCAGCCTCAGGGGGTCCGAGCAGTACTTC
CDR3: CASSLRGSEQYF

D: .
V: TRBV20-1
J: TRBJ2-1
size: .
DNA: TGCAGTGCTAGAGATCTACAGCTCTACAATGAGCAGTTCTTC
CDR3: CSARDLQLYNEQFF

D: .
V: TRBV5-1
J: TRBJ2-1
size: .
DNA: TGCGCCAGCAGCTTGGAGGTGCTCAATGAGCAGTTCTTC
CDR3: CASSLEVLNEQFF

D: TRBD2
V: TRBV20-1
J: TRBJ2-1
size: .
DNA: TGCAGTGCTAGGAGACGGATTGCGGGGGTCTCCTACAATGAGCAGTTCTTC
CDR3: CSARRRIAGVSYNEQFF

D: TRBD1
V: TRBV7-8
J: TRBJ1-2
size: few
DNA: TGTGCCAGCAGCTTAGAGACAGGGGAATTTGGCCTCTATGGCTACACCTTC
CDR3: CASSLETGEFGLYGYTF

D: .
V: TRBV29-1
J: TRBJ1-2
size: .
DNA: TGCAGCGTTGAACGGGGGCTAAACTATGGCTACACCTTC
CDR3: CSVERGLNYGYTF

D: TRBD2
V: TRBV5-1
J: TRBJ2-3
size: few
DNA: TGCGCCAGCAGCCTGTCCGCGGGGAGGGGCACAGATACGCAGTATTTT
CDR3: CASSLSAGRGTDTQYF

D: .
V: TRBV5-1
J: TRBJ2-1
size: .
DNA: TGCGCCAGCAGCTTGGGGGTCTTGGACAATGAGCAGTTCTTC
CDR3: CASSLGVLDNEQFF

D: .
V: TRBV5-1
J: TRBJ1-2
size: few
DNA: TGCGCCAGCAGCTTTCCTCGCTCGGGTGCCGATGGCTACACCTTC
CDR3: CASSFPRSGADGYTF

D: .
V: TRBV29-1
J: TRBJ2-7
size: few
DNA: TGCAGCGGCCGGGACACCTCCTACGAGCAGTACTTC
CDR3: CSGRDTSYEQYF

D: .
V: TRBV13
J: TRBJ1-1
size: .
DNA: TGTGCCAGCAGCTTAGATCCGGGAATGGGGACTGAAGCTTTCTTT
CDR3: CASSLDPGMGTEAFF

D: TRBD1
V: TRBV13
J: TRBJ2-5
size: .
DNA: TGTGCCAGCAGCGAATCACACCGGGACAGGGATGAGACCCAGTACTTC
CDR3: CASSESHRDRDETQYF

D: .
V: TRBV29-1
J: TRBJ1-1
size: .
DNA: TGCAGCGCAATAGACAGGCCCACGACTGAGAGGGCTTTCTTT
CDR3: CSAIDRPTTERAFF

D: TRBD2
V: TRBV11-2
J: TRBJ2-5
size: few
DNA: TGTGCCAGCAGCTTGGGGGGACTAGCGACCCAAGAGACCCAGTACTTC
CDR3: CASSLGGLATQETQYF

D: TRBD1
V: TRBV6-2/TRBV6-3
J: TRBJ1-1
size: .
DNA: TGTGCCGGACAGGATCATCAGGGGACTGAAGCTTTCTTT
CDR3: CAGQDHQGTEAFF

D: .
V: TRBV19
J: TRBJ2-1
size: few
DNA: TGTGCCAGTAGTACCGGGACTCTGTACAATGAGCAGTTCTTC
CDR3: CASSTGTLYNEQFF

D: TRBD1
V: TRBV4-2
J: TRBJ2-7
size: .
DNA: TGTGCCACCCAGGGGGCAACCTACGAGCAGTACTTC
CDR3: CATQGATYEQYF

D: .
V: TRBV4-1
J: TRBJ2-3
size: .
DNA: TGCGCCAGCAGAGTAACTCAGGGGACAGATACGCAGTATTTT
CDR3: CASRVTQGTDTQYF

D: TRBD2
V: TRBV5-1
J: TRBJ2-7
size: .
DNA: TGCGCCAGCAGCTTGGACGAGCGGGACTACGAGCAGTACTTC
CDR3: CASSLDERDYEQYF

D: TRBD2
V: TRBV27
J: TRBJ2-6
size: few
DNA: TGTGCCAGCAGTTTTGTTCCTAGCGGGGCCTCTGGGGCCAACGTCCTGACTTTC
CDR3: CASSFVPSGASGANVLTF

D: TRBD1
V: TRBV6-4
J: TRBJ2-5
size: .
DNA: TGTGCCAGCAGCCAGGACAGGCAAGAGACCCAGTACTTC
CDR3: CASSQDRQETQYF

D: .
V: TRBV6-5
J: TRBJ1-1
size: few
DNA: TGTGCCAGCAGTTTAGAAAGGGACCGTAACACTGAAGCTTTCTTT
CDR3: CASSLERDRNTEAFF

D: TRBD2
V: TRBV25-1
J: TRBJ2-1
size: .
DNA: TGTGCCAGCAGTGGGTCGGATAGTGAGGGAGGGCCGGGGAATGAGCAGTTCTTC
CDR3: CASSGSDSEGGPGNEQFF

D: TRBD1
V: TRBV6-1
J: TRBJ1-6
size: many
DNA: TGTGCCAGCAGCACTCTTCAGGGGGGGAATTCACCCCTCCACTTT
CDR3: CASSTLQGGNSPLHF

D: .
V: TRBV4-1
J: TRBJ2-3
size: few
DNA: TGCGCCAGCAGCCAAGCCCCGCCGCCCAGGGCAGATACGCAGTATTTT
CDR3: CASSQAPPPRADTQYF